The 11 T cell receptor beta chains listed next were all sequenced from one sample in a study of T cells in Graves' hyperthyroidism and ophthalmopathy. The CDR3 regions of TCR beta were amplified from RNA transcripts. First-round RT-PCR with HTBI primers amplified the TCR CDR3 region. TCRdb ran MiXCR on the multiplex PCR reads and lists one entry per CDR3 protein. The sample records around 350,000 distinct CDR3 sequences, 20% to 25% being singletons. Material for sequencing was blood. Source of these receptors: a man in his fifties with Graves' hyperthyroidism.

The chain combines TRBV6-5 with TRBJ1-2; D is ambiguous. V was clipped by 3 bases and J by 8 bases, with 10 bases between them. The CDR3 sequence is 12 residues long. Looked up from germline, CDR1 is MNHEY and CDR2 is SVGAGI. CDR3 coding DNA: TGTGCCAGCAGTTATACAGATAGGGGCTACACCTTC. Protein sequence: CASSYTDRGYTF.

J is TRBJ2-4 and V is TRBV7-6; D not resolved. The germline V gene has CDR1 SGHVS and CDR2 FNYEAQ. The CDR3 covers 13 residues. V was pared by 6 bases and J by 5 bases, with 11 bases between. The CDR3 bases are TGTGCCAGCAGTTTCCCCGAAGAAAACATTCAGTACTTC. Encoded protein: CASSFPEENIQYF.

This clonotype came up a few times. This rearrangement joins TRBV27 to TRBJ2-1; a possible D gene is TRBD1 (5 bases). Germline V CDR1 and CDR2: MNHEY, SMNVEV (reference sequence). The CDR3 runs 17 residues. The V end lost 4 bases, the J end lost 4 bases, and 20 bases lay between the germline ends. This CDR3 is CASSSTSGLLVYNEQFF. Written as DNA, the CDR3 is TGTGCCAGCAGTTCTACGTCAGGGCTTCTAGTATACAATGAGCAGTTCTTC.

As regards this clonotype: This may be a read error: a much more frequent sequence differs by one nucleotide. This sequence joins TRBV10-3 and TRBJ2-7, with TRBD2 identical over 8 bases. Judging by the DNA end, TRBJ2-1 fits better; the J call may be wrong. The CDR3 contains 13 residues. Germline V CDR1 and CDR2: ENHRY, SYGVKD. CDR3 sequence reads: CAIGGGGSYEQFF. The CDR3 nucleotides are TGTGCCATCGGGGGCGGGGGGTCCTACGAGCAGTTCTTC.

The chain uses TRBV11-3 and TRBJ2-5; D possibly corresponds to TRBD2 (6 bases). The germline V and J ends were trimmed by 6 bases and 0 bases, with 14 bases remaining between them. Germline CDR1 SGHNT, CDR2 YENEEA. This CDR3 region has 15 residues. CDR3 DNA: TGTGCCAGCAGATCCGGGACTTTGTACCAAGAGACCCAGTACTTC. It encodes CASRSGTLYQETQYF.

This clonotype was found a few times. The chain employs TRBV7-3 and TRBJ1-2, with 7 nucleotides matching TRBD1. Germline V gene data show CDR1 as SGHTA and CDR2 as FQGTGA. This CDR3 has 15 residues. The V segment lost 0 bases and the J segment 4 bases; nucleotides outside the gene matches: 5. CDR3 in DNA: TGTGCCAGCAGCTTAACCGGGACAGCCTCCTATGGCTACACCTTC. Its protein product is CASSLTGTASYGYTF.

This chain connects TRBV29-1 to TRBJ2-1, with 12 bases lining up with TRBD1. This CDR3 spans 13 amino acids. Germline loops: CDR1 SQVTM, CDR2 ANQGSEA. With V trimmed by 6 bases and J by 5 bases, 2 bases remained unmatched. The DNA of the CDR3 is TGCAGCGTCCGGGACAGGGGGCACAATGAGCAGTTCTTC. This gives the protein CSVRDRGHNEQFF.

This clonotype was recorded at least ten times. This chain links TRBV11-2 with TRBJ2-5, with TRBD2 matching 12 bases. J gave up 5 bases and V 2 bases, and 3 bases lay outside the gene matches. The CDR3 extends over 15 amino acids. Germline V gene data show CDR1 as SGHAT and CDR2 as FQNNGV. CDR3 region: CASSLLAGGPETQYF. Here the CDR3 DNA reads TGTGCCAGCAGCTTACTAGCGGGAGGGCCGGAGACCCAGTACTTC. Full variable domain (rest looked up from reference TRBV11-2 and TRBJ2-5): EAGVAQSPRYKIIEKRQSVAFWCNPISGHATLYWYQQILGQGPKLLIQFQNNGVVDDSQLPKDRFSAERLKGVDSTLKIQPAKLEDSAVYLCASSLLAGGPETQYFGPGTRLLVL.

The V call is TRBV19, the J call TRBJ2-2, with TRBD1 matching over 7 bases. This CDR3 comprises 13 residues. CDR1 LNHDA and CDR2 SQIVND come from the germline V gene (reference sequence). J lost 6 bases, V lost 5 bases, and 3 bases had no gene match. The CDR3 spells CASSADRAGELFF. The CDR3 nucleotides read TGTGCCAGTAGTGCTGACAGGGCCGGGGAGCTGTTTTTT.

Only a few counts were recorded for this clonotype. This chain joins TRBV2 and TRBJ2-7, with 14 bases identical to TRBD2. The CDR3 spans 17 residues. V shed 3 bases, J shed 7 bases, and the junction held 11 bases outside the gene matches. Germline assignment: CDR1 SNHLY and CDR2 FYNNEI. CDR3 nucleotides: TGTGCCAGCAGTGACCCGACTAGCGGGAGGGGCCTAGGGGAGCAGTACTTC. The encoded protein is CASSDPTSGRGLGEQYF. Complete variable domain (other parts from reference TRBV2 and TRBJ2-7): EPEVTQTPSHQVTQMGQEVILRCVPISNHLYFYWYRQILGQKVEFLVSFYNNEISEKSEIFDDQFSVERPDGSNFTLKIRSTKLEDSAMYFCASSDPTSGRGLGEQYFGPGTRLTVT.

This chain joins TRBV7-3 and TRBJ2-3, with 12 bases identical to TRBD1. J was trimmed by 3 bases and V by 6 bases; bases with no gene match: 10. The CDR3 loop spans 17 amino acids. Germline values: CDR1 SGHTA, CDR2 FQGTGA. The CDR3 here is CASSFAGTGGGTDTQYF. The DNA for the CDR3 is TGTGCCAGCAGTTTTGCCGGGACAGGGGGCGGTACAGATACGCAGTATTTT.